This TCR beta chain comes out of a study of vaccination and CD4 T cells after COVID-19. On the study more broadly: Culture controls were given either a CEFX pool, an HIV-1 Nef pool, or no peptide.

Concerning this clonotype: Its antigen is unknown.

This CDR3 has 17 residues. V dropped 1 base and J dropped 2 bases, with 13 bases sitting between them. Germline V CDR1 and CDR2: SGHNT, YYREEE (reference sequence). The assay that was used to sequence DNA from cultured CD4+ T cells was the Oncomine TCR Beta short-read assay. MiXCR, applied by TCRdb to the PCR reads, yields one record per CDR3 protein. Among roughly 7,900 distinct CDR3 sequences listed, 37% were seen once. Treatment defined: approximately 10-day PBMC culture with coronavirus spike peptide pools or control peptides (ViraFEST assay). CD4+ T-cell collection from the unexposed donor predated the COVID-19 pandemic (2011-2018). Alongside 7.5 to 10 IU/ml IL-2 and about 9.5 ug/ml peptide pools, PBMCs were cultured at approximately 2 million per well.

The receptor was isolated from a human donor in good health. The rearrangement uses TRBV5-4 and TRBJ2-6; a weak D match, TRBD1 (6 bases). The sequenced sample was CD4+ T cells from blood, cultured in vitro. As DNA, the CDR3 is TGTGCCAGCAGCTTGATCAACAGGGCGGCTGGGGCCAACGTCCTGACTTTC. It codes for CASSLINRAAGANVLTF.